The rows below give T cell receptor beta chains drawn from one sample of a study of blood T cell repertoires in COVID-19. Clones were sequenced by immunoSEQ multiplex PCR, and TCRdb holds only the in-frame ones, with some missing. The sample lists 250,000 to 350,000 clones, roughly nine tenths occurring once. Sequencing used peripheral blood. Every receptor here comes from a woman aged 25-40 years with COVID-19, enrolled during active disease. CDR3s include the opening cysteine and the closing phenylalanine or tryptophan. D genes are given only for firm matches. Expanded clones get a size class; other rows say once, few or many, or leave the size out.

>TRBJ1-4|TRBV5-5|.|.
TGTGCCAGCAGCTATGGCCACAGGGCAACTAATGAAAAACTGTTTTTT
CASSYGHRATNEKLFF
>TRBJ1-4|TRBV28|TRBD1|.
TGTGCCAGCAGTCCGCCCGGGACAGGGGGCGCGGCTGGAAAACTGTTTTTT
CASSPPGTGGAAGKLFF
>TRBJ2-2|TRBV7-2|TRBD1|.
TGTGCCAGCAGCTTAAGGACAGGGAGCACCGGGGAGCTGTTTTTT
CASSLRTGSTGELFF
>TRBJ2-6|TRBV19|.|.
TGTGCCAGTAATAGGCAGGCTTTTGGGGCCAACGTCCTGACTTTC
CASNRQAFGANVLTF
>TRBJ1-1|TRBV14|TRBD1|.
TGTGCCAGCAGCTTACGGACAGGGAGTGGCGCTGAAGCTTTCTTT
CASSLRTGSGAEAFF
>TRBJ2-2|TRBV9|.|.
TGTGCCAGCAGCCCGAAATCGAGGACCGGGGAGCTGTTTTTT
CASSPKSRTGELFF
>TRBJ2-2|TRBV9|.|.
TGTGCCAGCAGCGTTGCGGGGATGAACACCGGGGAGCTGTTTTTT
CASSVAGMNTGELFF
>TRBJ2-7|TRBV28|TRBD1|.
TGTGCCAGCAGACCACAGGGGACCTACGAGCAGTACTTC
CASRPQGTYEQYF
>TRBJ2-1|TRBV5-4|TRBD1|.
TGTGCCAGCAGCCCGCCGGGACAGCGTTACAATGAGCAGTTCTTC
CASSPPGQRYNEQFF
>TRBJ2-7|TRBV7-3|TRBD1|.
TGTGCCAGCAGCTCGGGACAGGGGATCGACGAGCAGTACTTC
CASSSGQGIDEQYF
>TRBJ1-3|TRBV19|TRBD1|once
TGTGCCAGTGGACAGGGCGCCTCTGGAAACACCATATATTTT
CASGQGASGNTIYF
>TRBJ2-7|TRBV29-1|.|once
TGCAGCTTCCGCCCTACCTCCTACGAGCAGTACTTC
CSFRPTSYEQYF
>TRBJ1-6|TRBV7-9|TRBD1|.
TGTGCCAGCAGCTTCCGGACAGGGGGGGATTCACCCCTCCACTTT
CASSFRTGGDSPLHF
>TRBJ1-2|TRBV3-1/TRBV3-2|TRBD1|.
TGTGCCAGCAGCCAAGTGGGTCTACAGGGGGCCTCCATCTATGGCTACACCTTC
CASSQVGLQGASIYGYTF
>TRBJ1-1|TRBV5-5|TRBD1|.
TGTGCCAGCAGCTTGGGGGACAGGGGGCGCATTAGTGAAGCTTTCTTT
CASSLGDRGRISEAFF
>TRBJ1-1|TRBV12-3/TRBV12-4|.|.
TGTGCCAGCAGTTTAGGCAGGGATACTGAAGCTTTCTTT
CASSLGRDTEAFF
>TRBJ1-2|TRBV7-9|TRBD1|.
TGTGCCAGCAGCTTGCAGACAGGGGAAAAGGGCTACACCTTC
CASSLQTGEKGYTF
>TRBJ2-5|TRBV7-7|.|.
TGTGCCAGCAGCTTAGGAGGAGACTCTGCGGAGACCCAGTACTTC
CASSLGGDSAETQYF
>TRBJ1-1|TRBV7-8|.|.
TGTGCCAGCAGCCGTACCGAAGCTTCCAACACTGAAGCTTTCTTT
CASSRTEASNTEAFF
>TRBJ2-1|TRBV14|.|.
TGTGCCAGCATCCCTCACAGCAGCTACAATGAGCAGTTCTTC
CASIPHSSYNEQFF
>TRBJ1-5|TRBV18|TRBD1|.
TGTGCCAGCTCACTAGGGGGGACAGGAAGCTTCAATCAGCCCCAGCATTTT
CASSLGGTGSFNQPQHF
>TRBJ2-7|TRBV18|.|.
TGTGCCAGCTCACCCCGGGAGGGGGCAAGGTACGAGCAGTACTTC
CASSPREGARYEQYF
>TRBJ1-1|TRBV5-4|.|.
TGTGCCAGCAGCTTGGAGGGACAGAACACTGAAGCTTTCTTT
CASSLEGQNTEAFF
>TRBJ2-7|TRBV3-1/TRBV3-2|.|.
TGTGCCAGCAGCCGATCCGGACAGGAGGGGCGAGGCGAGCAGTACTTC
CASSRSGQEGRGEQYF
>TRBJ2-7|TRBV5-4|TRBD2|once
TGTGCCAGCAGCCCGGGACTAGCGGGAGGCTCCAGCTCCTACGAGCAGTACTTC
CASSPGLAGGSSSYEQYF
>TRBJ1-6|TRBV30|TRBD1|.
TGTGCCTGGAGTGGGGGACAGGGGGTTACCCTCCACTTT
CAWSGGQGVTLHF
>TRBJ2-2|TRBV27|TRBD2|.
TGTGCCAGCAGTTTATTGGGAGGGCAGCTGTTTTTT
CASSLLGGQLFF
>TRBJ1-2|TRBV5-6|TRBD1|.
TGTGCCAGCAGTATGGGGCAGGGGGCCTTCCGCGGCTACACCTTC
CASSMGQGAFRGYTF
>TRBJ1-6|TRBV27|TRBD1|.
TGTGCCAGCGGACAGGCCATTAATTCACCCCTCCACTTT
CASGQAINSPLHF
>TRBJ1-1|TRBV30|.|.
TGTGCCTGGATATACGGGAGCACTGAAGCTTTCTTT
CAWIYGSTEAFF
>TRBJ2-7|TRBV7-2|TRBD2|once
TGTGCCAGCAGCTTAGAGGTGTGGCTAGCGGGAGGGTTTCTCTACGAGCAGTACTTC
CASSLEVWLAGGFLYEQYF
>TRBJ1-2|TRBV2|.|.
TGTGCCAGCAGCGCAACAGGAAGCTACTATGGCTACACCTTC
CASSATGSYYGYTF
>TRBJ1-2|TRBV2|TRBD1|.
TGTGCCAGCAGTGGGTGGGACAGAGCTAACTATGGCTACACCTTC
CASSGWDRANYGYTF
>TRBJ1-1|TRBV19|.|.
TGTGCCAGTAGTACTTATGGGGGCCCACAAGCTTTCTTT
CASSTYGGPQAFF
>TRBJ2-3|TRBV6-4|TRBD2|.
TGTGCCAGCAGTGACTCGACTAGCGGGTTCCCCACAGATACGCAGTATTTT
CASSDSTSGFPTDTQYF
>TRBJ1-5|TRBV2|.|.
TGTGCCAGTAGTAGGGGGAATAGCAATCAGCCCCAGCATTTT
CASSRGNSNQPQHF
>TRBJ2-1|TRBV5-1|.|.
TGCGCCAGCAGCTTGGTAGCCCATAACTACAATGAGCAGTTCTTC
CASSLVAHNYNEQFF
>TRBJ2-1|TRBV28|TRBD2|once
TGTGCCAGCAGGGATCCCCTAGCGGCATACAATGAGCAGTTCTTC
CASRDPLAAYNEQFF
>TRBJ1-4|TRBV27|TRBD1|.
TGTGCCAGCGGCTCTCGGACAGGGCATAATGAAAAACTGTTTTTT
CASGSRTGHNEKLFF
>TRBJ2-1|TRBV21-1|.|.
TGTGCCAGCAGCAAGGATACCACGGGGGTGGTCACCTACAATGAGCAGTTCTTC
CASSKDTTGVVTYNEQFF
>TRBJ1-1|TRBV11-2|.|.
TGTGCCAGCAGCTTTCCCGGGTTCGGCACTGAAGCTTTCTTT
CASSFPGFGTEAFF
>TRBJ1-6|TRBV18|.|once
TGTGCCAGCTCACCCCCTTCTATCGAAAATTCACCCCTCCACTTT
CASSPPSIENSPLHF
>TRBJ2-1|TRBV6-5|.|.
TGTGCCAGCAGAACTAGTTCCGACAATGAGCAGTTCTTC
CASRTSSDNEQFF
>TRBJ1-5|TRBV6-5|.|.
TGTGCCAGCAGTTACCCTGTAACAGGATACAATCAGCCCCAGCATTTT
CASSYPVTGYNQPQHF
>TRBJ1-3|TRBV7-9|.|once
TGTGCCAGCAGCTTAGCCCCGGGGGGCGGATACACCATATATTTT
CASSLAPGGGYTIYF
>TRBJ2-7|TRBV28|TRBD1|once
TGTGCCAGCAGACTGGGACAGGCCCCCTACGAGCAGTACTTC
CASRLGQAPYEQYF
>TRBJ1-4|TRBV2|.|.
TGTGCCAGCAGGGTAGGAAGGGAGGAAAAACTGTTTTTT
CASRVGREEKLFF
>TRBJ1-1|TRBV18|TRBD1|.
TGTGCCAGCTCACCAGTCCCGGGACAGGGGATGAACACTGAAGCTTTCTTT
CASSPVPGQGMNTEAFF
>TRBJ2-7|TRBV5-1|TRBD1|.
TGCGCCAGCAGCTGGGGACAGGGGGTCCTCTACGAGCAGTACTTC
CASSWGQGVLYEQYF
>TRBJ2-7|TRBV5-1|TRBD1|.
TGCGCCAGCAGCTTATTTTCAGGACAGGGCTACGAGCAGTACTTC
CASSLFSGQGYEQYF
>TRBJ2-1|TRBV6-2/TRBV6-3|.|.
TGTGCCAGCAGTGGACTGGAGAGCTCCTACAATGAGCAGTTCTTC
CASSGLESSYNEQFF
>TRBJ2-7|TRBV6-5|TRBD2|.
TGTGCCAGCAGCCTCCGGACTAGCGACGGCGAGCAGTACTTC
CASSLRTSDGEQYF